This T cell receptor (beta chain) comes out of a study of Tregs in tolerant kidney transplant recipients. Study observations and caveats: No direct test of biological reproducibility was done here.

Sequenced by immunoSEQ multiplex PCR; TCRdb stores in-frame clones only, minus some. The top ten clones hold 0.34% of a sample with some 64,000 clones, 95% to 98% of them seen once. Remarks on this clone: Its antigen is not known.

This CDR3 contains 16 residues. The V end lost 6 bases, the J end lost 6 bases, and 20 bases lay between the germline ends. Germline values: CDR1 MDHEN, CDR2 SYDVKM. The sequence was obtained from a human donor who received a combined kidney and bone marrow transplant. V gene TRBV28 combines with J gene TRBJ2-2; a possible D gene is TRBD1 (6 bases). The specimen was Tregs from blood, collected before the transplant. This CDR3 reads CASRYREGWSPGELFF. CDR3 in DNA: TGTGCCAGCAGGTACAGGGAAGGTTGGTCGCCCGGGGAGCTGTTTTTT.